This entry describes one T cell receptor (beta chain). This CDR3 has 12 amino acids. V lost 6 bases, J lost 3 bases, and 6 bases lay in between. From germline, CDR1 is LNHDA and CDR2 SQIVND (reference sequence). This sample is drawn from a study of cytomegalovirus exposure and HLA in healthy donors. 13 Jbeta primers and 60 Vbeta primers were used for the PCR. Using immunoSEQ multiplex PCR, the repertoire was profiled, and TCRdb retains in-frame clones only, with some absent. The sample lists roughly 230,000 clones, about 93% seen once, with 1.7% in the top ten. This receptor was taken from a girl aged 2-10 years in good health and CMV-seronegative. Sequencing used PBMCs. V gene TRBV19 combines with J gene TRBJ2-1; the D is unclear. CDR3 region: CASRQNYNEQFF. As DNA, the CDR3 is TGTGCCAGTAGACAGAACTACAATGAGCAGTTCTTC.